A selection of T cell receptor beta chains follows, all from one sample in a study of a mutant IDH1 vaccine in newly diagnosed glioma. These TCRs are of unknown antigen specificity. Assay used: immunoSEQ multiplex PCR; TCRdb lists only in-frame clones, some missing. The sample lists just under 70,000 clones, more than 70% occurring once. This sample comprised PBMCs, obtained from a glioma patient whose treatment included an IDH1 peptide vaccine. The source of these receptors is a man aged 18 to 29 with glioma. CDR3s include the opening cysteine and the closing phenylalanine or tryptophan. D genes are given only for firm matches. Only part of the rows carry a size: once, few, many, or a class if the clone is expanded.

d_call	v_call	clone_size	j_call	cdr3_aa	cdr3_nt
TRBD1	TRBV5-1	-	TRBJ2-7	CASSLGQQGVYEQYF	TGCGCCAGCAGCTTGGGCCAGCAGGGGGTATACGAGCAGTACTTC
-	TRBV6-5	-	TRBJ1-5	CASSYSRTGNQPQHF	TGTGCCAGCAGTTACTCTCGGACGGGCAATCAGCCCCAGCATTTT
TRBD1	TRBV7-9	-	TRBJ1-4	CASSFATGELNEKLFF	TGTGCCAGCAGCTTCGCGACAGGGGAACTTAATGAAAAACTGTTTTTT
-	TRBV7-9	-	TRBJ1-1	CASSLDGSYAFF	TGTGCCAGCAGCTTAGACGGGTCCTACGCTTTCTTT
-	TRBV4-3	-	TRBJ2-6	CASSHGAPGANVLTF	TGCGCCAGCAGCCATGGAGCCCCTGGGGCCAACGTCCTGACTTTC
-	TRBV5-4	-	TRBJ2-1	CASSPKYNEQFF	TGTGCCAGCAGCCCGAAATACAATGAGCAGTTCTTC
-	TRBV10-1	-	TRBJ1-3	CASRGRVDTIYF	TGCGCCAGCCGTGGTCGTGTGGACACCATATATTTT
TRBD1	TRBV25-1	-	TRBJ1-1	CASSEWDRGGTEAFF	TGTGCCAGCAGTGAATGGGACAGGGGGGGCACTGAAGCTTTCTTT
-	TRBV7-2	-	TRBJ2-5	CASSSWTRLRETQYF	TGTGCCAGCAGCTCCTGGACTCGTCTTAGGGAGACCCAGTACTTC
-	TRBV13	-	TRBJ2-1	CASSATSGSRGEQFF	TGTGCCAGCAGTGCAACTTCCGGGAGCCGGGGAGAGCAGTTCTTC
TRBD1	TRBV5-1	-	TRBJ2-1	CASSLGQGAGDEQFF	TGCGCCAGCAGCTTGGGACAGGGGGCAGGGGATGAGCAGTTCTTC
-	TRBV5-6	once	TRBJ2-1	CASSGSFEQFF	TGTGCCAGCAGCGGTTCGTTTGAGCAGTTCTTC